The 24 T cell receptor beta chains listed next were all sequenced from one sample in a study of cytomegalovirus exposure and HLA in healthy donors listed by TCRdb under 2017. Library preparation used the immunoSEQ multiplex PCR assay. The multiplex PCR relied on a mix of 60 forward primers for TCR Vbeta segments and 13 reverse primers for TCR Jbeta segments. The immuneACCESS repertoire file appears here via TCRdb, limited to in-frame rearrangements. These files lack a portion of the clones; in checked studies, under half of the deficit traces to unresolved V genes, and the cause of the others is not known. The sample table contains about 160,000 clones; only one count was recorded for just under 80% of them. The biggest ten clones account for over 0.95% of the sample. Sequenced material: PBMCs. Source of these receptors: a woman aged 50 to 60 in good health and CMV-seronegative.

This clone was seen once. V usage is TRBV9 and J usage is TRBJ1-2; TRBD1 is a possible D gene (5 bases). This CDR3 is 15 amino acids long. With 3 bases removed from V and 0 bases from J, the gap between germline ends came to 12 bases. Germline values: CDR1 SGDLS, CDR2 YYNGEE. The CDR3 DNA reads TGTGCCAGCAGCGACGTTCCAGGGACTAACTATGGCTACACCTTC. Translating gives CASSDVPGTNYGYTF.

This clone appeared a few times. J is TRBJ2-7 and V is TRBV20-1; D might be TRBD1 (6 bases). Germline V gene data show CDR1 as DFQATT and CDR2 as SNEGSKA (reference sequence). The CDR3 has 11 residues. The germline V and J ends were trimmed by 6 bases and 3 bases, with 9 bases remaining between them. The DNA for the CDR3 is TGCAGTGCCTTGGACAGCTACGAGCAGTACTTC. Its translation is CSALDSYEQYF.

The table lists this clone with a count of one. The sample has other DNA sequences that encode this CDR3 too. J is TRBJ1-2 and V is TRBV2; TRBD1 matches at 9 bases. CDR3 size: 15 residues. Trimming cost V 5 bases and J 8 bases; bases outside gene matches: 12. CDR1 is SNHLY, CDR2 FYNNEI, per germline. The CDR3 nucleotides are TGTGCCAGCAGTCTGGGACAGGGAACCCTAGGCGGCTACACCTTC. The encoded protein is CASSLGQGTLGGYTF.

This chain uses TRBV28 with TRBJ1-2; the match to TRBD1 covers 11 bases. The V gene end was trimmed by 6 bases and the J gene end by 6 bases; junction bases not matched to a gene: 6. This CDR3 region has 14 residues. Per germline, CDR1 MDHEN and CDR2 SYDVKM. CDR3 nucleotide sequence: TGTGCCAGCAGCTGGACAGGGGGCCGGAATGGCTACACCTTC. This translates into CASSWTGGRNGYTF.

The V and J genes are TRBV9 and TRBJ2-5; a weak D match, TRBD1 (6 bases). The V gene lost 1 base and the J gene lost 5 bases, with 9 bases spanning the gap. The CDR3 is 13 amino acids. CDR1 and CDR2 (germline): SGDLS, YYNGEE. The CDR3 sequence: CASSVWGPETQYF. CDR3 DNA sequence: TGTGCCAGCAGCGTATGGGGGCCCGAGACCCAGTACTTC.

In this sample, this clone turned up once. The chain is built from TRBV7-2 and TRBJ2-3; a possible D gene is TRBD1 (6 bases). Germline CDR1 is SGHTA and CDR2 is FQGNSA. V lost 5 bases to trimming and J lost 7 bases, with 16 bases between them. The CDR3 totals 14 residues. The CDR3 protein is CASSPGKGGYTQYF. The CDR3 DNA is TGTGCCAGCAGCCCCGGAAAAGGGGGATATACGCAGTATTTT.

V and J are TRBV5-4 and TRBJ2-2; 10 positions agree with TRBD2. From germline, CDR1 is SGHNT and CDR2 YYREEE (reference sequence). CDR3 size: 15 residues. V lost 6 bases, J lost 7 bases, and 9 bases stayed unmatched. CDR3 DNA sequence: TGTGCCAGCAACGATTTAGCGGGGGGCATCGGGGAGCTGTTTTTT. This gives the protein CASNDLAGGIGELFF.

The V call is TRBV28, the J call TRBJ2-5; TRBD2 matches at 8 bases. The end of the DNA fits TRBJ2-7 better, so the J call may be wrong. Germline assignment: CDR1 MDHEN and CDR2 SYDVKM. This CDR3 is 15 amino acids long. The CDR3 is CASSTSGSQSYEQYF. In DNA form, the CDR3 reads TGTGCCAGCAGCACGAGCGGGAGCCAATCCTACGAGCAGTACTTC.

This chain connects TRBV30 to TRBJ2-7, with 8 bases matching TRBD1. The junction had 14 bases not matched to a gene; V was cut back by 7 bases and J by 3 bases. The germline V gene encodes CDR1 GTSNPN and CDR2 SVGIG (reference sequence). The CDR3 extends over 15 amino acids. CDR3 in amino acids: CAYRGRQGNFYEQYF. CDR3 in DNA: TGTGCCTACCGGGGTAGACAGGGGAATTTCTACGAGCAGTACTTC.

V gene TRBV15 combines with J gene TRBJ1-1; perhaps TRBD1 as D (6 bases). CDR1 is LNHNV and CDR2 is YYDKDF in the germline V gene (reference sequence). The CDR3 runs to 16 residues. The ends were cut back, 1 base at V and 3 bases at J, with 15 bases in the middle. CDR3 sequence: CATSRGIRGRDTEAFF. The CDR3 coding sequence is TGTGCCACCAGCAGAGGGATCAGGGGTCGGGACACTGAAGCTTTCTTT.

The chain combines TRBV28 with TRBJ1-2, with a tentative D call TRBD1 (6 bases). V gave up 6 bases and J gave up 2 bases, with 10 bases separating them. CDR1 and CDR2 (germline): MDHEN, SYDVKM. This CDR3 contains 13 residues. DNA for the CDR3: TGTGCCAGCAGCAACAGGGTAAACTATGGCTACACCTTC. It specifies CASSNRVNYGYTF.

The chain uses TRBV6-1 and TRBJ2-3; tentative D call: TRBD1 (7 bases). CDR1 is MNHNS and CDR2 is SASEGT in the germline V gene. The CDR3 covers 14 residues. V shed 5 bases and J shed 6 bases, with 15 bases lying between them. CDR3 residues: CASSRQGGFDTQYF. CDR3 in DNA: TGTGCCAGCAGTAGACAGGGAGGTTTTGATACGCAGTATTTT.

This clone has just a few counts. V gene TRBV5-1 combines with J gene TRBJ1-1; D is perhaps TRBD1 (5 bases). Germline V gene data show CDR1 as SGHRS and CDR2 as YFSETQ. The CDR3 runs 16 residues. Trimming cost V 0 bases and J 1 base, with 13 bases left between them. CDR3 region: CASSLDRGRRNTEAFF. Here the CDR3 DNA reads TGCGCCAGCAGCTTGGATCGGGGGAGGAGGAACACTGAAGCTTTCTTT.

The chain employs TRBV27 and TRBJ2-3; D may be TRBD1 (6 bases). The V end was cut by 7 bases, the J end by 1 base, with 12 bases between. CDR1 and CDR2 (germline): MNHEY, SMNVEV (reference sequence). The CDR3 spans 14 residues. The CDR3 nucleotides read TGTGCCAGCACCAGGGGATACGGCACAGATACGCAGTATTTT. It specifies CASTRGYGTDTQYF.

V gene TRBV28 combines with J gene TRBJ1-5; 10 nucleotides match TRBD1. Germline lookup yields CDR1 MDHEN and CDR2 SYDVKM. J lost 12 bases, V lost 3 bases, and 8 bases had no gene match. There are 14 residues in the CDR3. CDR3 protein: CASSLGQGKGGQHF. The CDR3 region has the DNA TGTGCCAGCAGTTTGGGACAGGGGAAAGGGGGCCAGCATTTT. The whole variable domain, filled in from reference TRBV28 and TRBJ1-5, reads DVKVTQSSRYLVKRTGEKVFLECVQDMDHENMFWYRQDPGLGLRLIYFSYDVKMKEKGDIPEGYSVSREKKERFSLILESASTNQTSMYLCASSLGQGKGGQHFGDGTRLSIL.

V and J are TRBV5-4 and TRBJ2-1; a weak D match, TRBD1 (6 bases). The V and J ends lost 3 bases and 0 bases respectively, with 13 bases between them. The CDR3 runs 16 residues. Germline assignment: CDR1 SGHNT and CDR2 YYREEE (reference sequence). CDR3 sequence reads: CASSWNRVYSYNEQFF. The CDR3, as DNA: TGTGCCAGCAGCTGGAACAGGGTGTACTCCTACAATGAGCAGTTCTTC.

This rearrangement joins TRBV18 to TRBJ2-3, with a tentative D call TRBD2 (6 bases). This CDR3 spans 15 amino acids. Trimming left V 1 base short and J 2 bases short, with 10 bases between. Germline loops: CDR1 KGHSH, CDR2 LQKENI. CDR3 nucleotides: TGTGCCAGCTCACCACGGAGGGACGCCACAGATACGCAGTATTTT. It is translated as CASSPRRDATDTQYF.

V usage is TRBV11-2 and J usage is TRBJ2-7; the match to TRBD2 covers 12 bases. CDR3 length: 17 amino acids. J gave up 1 base and V 5 bases, and 9 bases lay outside the gene matches. Germline CDR1 and CDR2: SGHAT and FQNNGV. CDR3 sequence (DNA): TGTGCCAGCAGCGCGACTAGCGGGAGCGCCGATTCCTACGAGCAGTACTTC. Its protein product is CASSATSGSADSYEQYF.

The rearrangement joins TRBV2 to TRBJ2-7; a possible D gene is TRBD1 (6 bases). The CDR3 runs to 13 residues. Trimming left V 8 bases short and J 4 bases short, with 15 bases between. Germline V gene sequence: CDR1 SNHLY, CDR2 FYNNEI. CDR3 region: CASGDPRGYEQYF. The CDR3 DNA reads TGTGCCAGCGGGGACCCGAGGGGGTACGAGCAGTACTTC.

The CDR3 is CASSIRDRGGYEQYF. The CDR3 DNA is TGTGCCAGTAGTATCCGGGACAGGGGCGGCTACGAGCAGTACTTC. The chain uses TRBV19 and TRBJ2-7; the match to TRBD1 covers 10 bases. Germline V gene sequence: CDR1 LNHDA, CDR2 SQIVND (reference sequence). The V gene end was trimmed by 3 bases and the J gene end by 3 bases; junction bases not matched to a gene: 5. This CDR3 spans 15 amino acids.

This clone was counted only a few times. This chain uses TRBV7-2 with TRBJ1-2, with unresolved D. From germline, CDR1 is SGHTA and CDR2 FQGNSA. The CDR3 is made up of 14 amino acids. With 5 bases removed from V and 4 bases from J, the gap between germline ends came to 14 bases. CDR3 in DNA: TGTGCCAGCAGCCGATCGGACGGACTCTATGGCTACACCTTC. It translates to CASSRSDGLYGYTF.

This chain uses TRBV29-1 with TRBJ2-1; weak D call: TRBD2 (6 bases). V lost 3 bases and J lost 9, with 9 bases in between. Germline CDR1 reads SQVTM; CDR2 reads ANQGSEA. This CDR3 has 11 residues. CDR3 sequence (DNA): TGCAGCGTTGACCCGGGAGCTGAGCAGTTCTTC. Its protein is CSVDPGAEQFF.

This chain joins TRBV6-5 and TRBJ1-1, with TRBD1 as a possible D gene (6 bases). Per the germline V gene, CDR1 is MNHEY and CDR2 is SVGAGI. V lost 1 base to trimming and J lost 0 bases, with 12 bases between them. This CDR3 has 16 amino acids. CDR3 nucleotides: TGTGCCAGCAGTTACTATGGAACAGGGATGAACACTGAAGCTTTCTTT. Its protein is CASSYYGTGMNTEAFF.

This sequence joins TRBV6-5 and TRBJ1-3; D is perhaps TRBD1 (5 bases). Germline lookup yields CDR1 MNHEY and CDR2 SVGAGI. The CDR3 contains 13 residues. V lost 5 bases, J lost 4 bases, and 9 bases lay in between. CDR3 coding DNA: TGTGCCAGCAGTGGGGCGCGGGGAAACACCATATATTTT. Translated: CASSGARGNTIYF.